Shown below are 20 T cell receptor beta chains from a single sample sequenced in a study of regulatory T cells in long-lasting Graves disease (dated by TCRdb to the early 2020s). Libraries were built with multiplex PCR. Sequencing relied on an Illumina HiSeq 4000. To build TCR beta libraries, CDR3 regions were amplified by Arm-PCR using iRepertoire HTBI primers. In-frame beta chains were kept once TCRdb had trimmed the public reads at Q25 with fastp and called clones with MiXCR. Under each unique CDR3 protein, matching rows form one entry showing the most common genes and DNA. For this sample there are about 620,000 distinct CDR3 sequences; under 20% appear just once. 18% of the sample goes to the ten largest clones. The meaning of the sample's time point label: newly diagnosed GD, antithyroid drugs for less than 3 months. For both TCR sequencing and RNA sequencing, RNA was extracted from PBMCs using TRIzol.

This same sample was also taken into another study, of T cells in Graves' hyperthyroidism and ophthalmopathy.

The sample in question was peripheral blood mononuclear cells (PBMCs), obtained at new diagnosis, from a patient treated with antithyroid drugs. These receptors all come from a woman in her twenties or thirties with Graves disease. Donor details come from another sample of the same person, matched by shared clones.

This clonotype occurred many times. This chain links TRBV6-1 with TRBJ1-5, with D perhaps matching TRBD1 (5 bases). This CDR3 is built from 16 residues. V lost 3 bases, J lost 4 bases, and 16 bases lay in between. Germline assignment: CDR1 MNHNS and CDR2 SASEGT. The CDR3 spells CASSDRAADSNQPQHF. The CDR3 coding sequence is TGTGCCAGCAGTGATCGGGCCGCCGACAGTAATCAGCCCCAGCATTTT.

The chain joins TRBV30 to TRBJ1-4; D gene ambiguous. The CDR3 is 15 residues long. Germline V gene lookup returns CDR1 GTSNPN and CDR2 SVGIG (reference sequence). The V gene lost 3 bases and the J gene lost 0 bases, with 11 bases spanning the gap. The CDR3 region is CAWRSRPPTNEKLFF. The CDR3 bases are TGTGCCTGGAGGAGTCGTCCTCCAACTAATGAAAAACTGTTTTTT.

CDR3 nucleotide sequence: TGTGCCACCAGGCGGGAGACCCAGTACTTC. Translated: CATRRETQYF. The chain uses TRBV2 and TRBJ2-5; D remains ambiguous. Per germline, CDR1 SNHLY and CDR2 FYNNEI. CDR3 length equals 10 residues. V was cut by 10 bases and J by 5 bases, with 8 bases left in between.

In this sample, this clonotype turned up many times. J is TRBJ1-1 and V is TRBV6-1; D call uncertain. The length of the CDR3 is 12 residues. Trimming shortened V by 5 bases and J by 5 bases, and 9 bases separated the two germline ends. CDR1 and CDR2 (germline): MNHNS, SASEGT. The CDR3 loop reads CASSPIWTEAFF. The CDR3 region has the DNA TGTGCCAGCAGTCCTATCTGGACTGAAGCTTTCTTT.

Regarding this clonotype: A read error is possible here, since a much larger clone lies one base away. This rearrangement joins TRBV18 to TRBJ1-5; TRBD1 matches at 10 bases. Germline values: CDR1 KGHSH, CDR2 LQKENI. The CDR3 runs 14 residues. CDR3 DNA: TGTGCCAGCTTACCATCGGGACAGGGGCAGCCCCAGCATTTT. Its translation is CASLPSGQGQPQHF.

This clonotype was counted at least ten times. The chain is built from TRBV3-1 and TRBJ1-1; the D is unclear. The CDR3 spans 15 residues. Trimming removed 3 bases from V and 8 bases from J, with 19 bases in between. The germline V gene encodes CDR1 LGHDT and CDR2 YNNKEL (reference sequence). CDR3 protein: CASSHSFTPGMEAFF. CDR3 DNA: TGTGCCAGCAGCCATTCTTTTACCCCCGGTATGGAAGCTTTCTTT.

Regarding this clonotype: A read error likely explains this, since a far larger clone differs by one base. The CDR3 ends on some other residue instead of the conserved phenylalanine or tryptophan, so this is likely a read error. In nucleotides, the CDR3 is TGTGCCAGCAGTGGAGGGGGGGGGCTGACGGATACGCAGTATCTT. It encodes CASSGGGGLTDTQYL. The rearrangement joins TRBV12-3 or TRBV12-4 to TRBJ2-3; weak D call: TRBD2 (7 bases). This CDR3 has 15 residues. Between the trimmed V and J ends, which lost 5 bases and 6 bases, there was a span of 18 bases.

This rearrangement joins TRBV30 to TRBJ2-1; D is possibly TRBD2 (5 bases). V lost 8 bases and J lost 5, with 22 bases in between. Looked up from germline, CDR1 is GTSNPN and CDR2 is SVGIG (reference sequence). This CDR3 is 15 amino acids long. CDR3 in amino acids: CARTPIGLLDNEQFF. CDR3 bases: TGTGCCAGGACTCCAATCGGGCTTTTAGACAATGAGCAGTTCTTC.

The chain is built from TRBV9 and TRBJ2-6; D is ambiguous. The CDR3 extends over 17 amino acids. Germline-derived CDR1 and CDR2 are SGDLS and YYNGEE. V was shortened by 4 bases and J by 4 bases, with 18 bases between the two germline ends. CDR3 region: CASSQPGLKAGANVLTF. CDR3 bases: TGTGCCAGCAGCCAACCGGGCCTAAAGGCGGGGGCCAACGTCCTGACTTTC.

This clonotype occurred many times. V usage is TRBV6-2 or TRBV6-3 and J usage is TRBJ2-1; no firm D call. CDR1 is MNHEY, CDR2 SVGEGT, per germline. V was trimmed by 5 bases and J by 6 bases, leaving 5 bases between them. The CDR3 is made up of 11 amino acids. CDR3 sequence reads: CASSSFNEQFF. DNA for the CDR3: TGTGCCAGCAGTAGTTTCAATGAGCAGTTCTTC.

This clonotype came up a few times. This chain joins TRBV5-1 and TRBJ2-7; D is unclear. V was clipped by 4 bases and J by 5 bases, with 19 bases between them. The CDR3 loop spans 15 amino acids. Per the germline V gene, CDR1 is SGHRS and CDR2 is YFSETQ. The CDR3 DNA is TGCGCCAGCAGCGAAAGGGAATTTGACCTCCACGAGCAGTACTTC. This sequence encodes CASSEREFDLHEQYF.

This clonotype was counted once. A far larger clone is just one base off, so this is likely a read error. J is TRBJ2-3 and V is TRBV3-1; D gene ambiguous. The CDR3 runs to 12 residues. Germline lookup yields CDR1 LGHDT and CDR2 YNNKEL (reference sequence). This CDR3 reads CASSLLDETRYF. CDR3 bases: TGTGCCAGCAGCCTCCTAGACGAGACCCGGTACTTC.

The V gene is TRBV28, the J gene TRBJ2-7, with D unresolved. The CDR3 runs to 13 residues. Germline assignment: CDR1 MDHEN and CDR2 SYDVKM. Trimming took 3 bases from V and 4 from J, leaving 10 bases between them. CDR3 coding DNA: TGTGCCAGCAGTTTTAGGCAGTCTTACGAGCAGTACTTC. It yields the protein CASSFRQSYEQYF.

This clonotype was seen at least ten times. The V and J genes are TRBV19 and TRBJ1-1; the D gene is possibly TRBD1 (5 bases). CDR1 is LNHDA, CDR2 SQIVND, per germline (reference sequence). This CDR3 has 13 amino acids. Trimming took off 8 bases at V and 5 bases at J, with 15 bases between the two ends. Here the CDR3 reads CASRGRGWTEAFF. The CDR3 DNA sequence: TGTGCCAGTCGTGGTCGGGGGTGGACTGAAGCTTTCTTT.

This sequence joins TRBV7-9 and TRBJ2-3; D not certain. The CDR3 has 13 amino acids. Germline CDR1 SEHNR, CDR2 FQNEAQ (reference sequence). With 7 bases removed from V and 4 bases from J, the gap between germline ends came to 12 bases. The CDR3 reads CASTLQSSDTQYF. For the CDR3, the DNA is TGTGCCAGCACCCTCCAGAGTTCAGATACGCAGTATTTT. The full variable domain, its missing parts supplied by reference TRBV7-9 and TRBJ2-3, is DTGVSQNPRHKITKRGQNVTFRCDPISEHNRLYWYRQTLGQGPEFLTYFQNEAQLEKSRLLSDRFSAERPKGSFSTLEIQRTEQGDSAMYLCASTLQSSDTQYFGPGTRLTVL.

This clonotype came up many times. CDR3 residues: CATRQDFYGYTF. The CDR3 coding sequence is TGTGCCACCAGGCAGGACTTCTATGGCTACACCTTC. This chain joins TRBV2 and TRBJ1-2; no definite D call. CDR3 size: 12 residues. Looked up from germline, CDR1 is SNHLY and CDR2 is FYNNEI. V was shortened by 10 bases and J by 4 bases, with 13 bases between the two germline ends.

To note about this clonotype: This clone may be a read error of a much larger clone one base away. V is TRBV28 and J is TRBJ2-1; TRBD2 matches 8 bases. The CDR3 contains 14 residues. Germline CDR1 and CDR2: MDHEN and SYDVKM. Unmatched junction bases numbered 2, after V lost 7 bases and J lost 0 bases. The CDR3 protein is CASMTSDSYNEQFF. The CDR3 coding sequence is TGTGCCAGCATGACTAGCGACTCCTACAATGAGCAGTTCTTC.

The chain joins TRBV30 to TRBJ1-5; tentatively, D is TRBD1 (5 bases). Per germline, CDR1 GTSNPN and CDR2 SVGIG (reference sequence). With 2 bases removed from V and 2 bases from J, the gap between germline ends came to 10 bases. This CDR3 has 14 amino acids. For the CDR3, the DNA is TGTGCCTGGAGTCCAGGGCCCGGCAATCAGCCCCAGCATTTT. This encodes CAWSPGPGNQPQHF.

This clonotype was seen repeatedly, ten times or more. V is TRBV2 and J is TRBJ1-4; D uncertain. The ends were cut back, 10 bases at V and 5 bases at J, with 14 bases in the middle. CDR3 size: 13 residues. CDR1 is SNHLY and CDR2 is FYNNEI in the germline V gene. The CDR3 spells CATNALKNEKLFF. For the CDR3, the DNA is TGTGCCACAAATGCCCTGAAGAATGAAAAACTGTTTTTT.

The rearrangement joins TRBV11-2 to TRBJ2-3, with 7 bases aligning to TRBD1. The CDR3 runs to 15 residues. The V gene's germline CDR1 is SGHAT and CDR2 FQNNGV. J lost 4 bases, V lost 5 bases, and 9 bases had no gene match. CDR3 DNA: TGTGCCAGCAGCGCGATGACAGGGCCAGCAGATACGCAGTATTTT. As protein: CASSAMTGPADTQYF.